The source of this TCR beta chain is a study of blood T cell repertoires in COVID-19 (dated by TCRdb to 2019 to 2021). Context from the whole study: Samples from collaborators originated in the United States, Italy and Spain and spanned both the acute and convalescent phases of COVID-19. The material from the prospective study consisted of cDNA or gDNA derived from T cells, B-cell-depleted T cells, or PBMCs. Subjects who had been exposed to COVID-19, were actively infected with it, or had recovered from it provided the deeply sampled blood TCRbeta repertoires that made up the dataset. A freely available public database, intended as a resource for researchers studying the immune response to SARS-CoV-2, is where the repertoires were released. The samples were drawn from the first 160 participants of the ongoing ImmuneRACE study and from some 1,300 subjects provided by 6 global collaborators. A de-identified subject ID, COVID-19 status, age in years and sex were almost always included in the sample metadata. HLA class I and class II types, where available, came from metadata supplied by the sample provider rather than from assay-based typing.

Note on this clone: Its binding antigen is unknown. Base-call qualities are not available, and no considerably larger clone is one nucleotide away.

Collaborating institutions collected whole blood in K2EDTA tubes following their own protocols. For TCRbeta analysis, collaborator samples were shipped as frozen whole blood, as isolated PBMCs, or as DNA extracted from either sample type. The immunoSEQ Assay, a bias-controlled multiplex PCR, was used to amplify TCRbeta CDR3 regions from genomic DNA. The published analysis was carried out like this. The number of nucleated cells in each sample was estimated from the amplification of reference gene primers within the assay. Sequence reads were collapsed and filtered to measure the absolute abundance of every unique TCRbeta CDR3 rearrangement. For each sample, productive Simpson clonality was calculated as the square root of Simpson's diversity index across productive rearrangements. Entries here come from immuneACCESS through TCRdb and include only in-frame sequences with V and J called. Some clones fail to appear in such tables; in the studies checked, an unresolved V gene covers under half of the shortfall, and the cause of the remainder is unknown. That table supplies the V and J calls and clone size; D and trimming were determined from the DNA. The table for this sample lists around 30,000 clones; roughly three quarters of them were counted only once. The biggest ten clones account for more than 15% of the sample.

The junction shows trimming of 3 bases on V and 8 bases on J, plus 14 bases between the germline ends. Based on the germline V gene (reference sequence), the CDR1 and CDR2 sequences are SGHKS and YYEKEE. From its cysteine to its phenylalanine, the CDR3 spans 13 amino acids. Kept here is only the CDR3 DNA, which spans 39 bases and is read in frame from base 1. Points the paper makes about the study in general: Clinical and demographic metadata were provided uncurated, with the amount varying by source and participant.

The sequenced sample was peripheral blood. This chain is built from TRBV5-5 and TRBJ1-2; TRBD1 is a weak D gene call, 6 bases matching. This receptor was taken from a human donor in a cohort sampled during active COVID-19. The CDR3 reads CASSSSGVWGYTF. The sequenced DNA: TGTGCCAGCAGCTCATCAGGGGTTTGGGGCTACACCTTC.